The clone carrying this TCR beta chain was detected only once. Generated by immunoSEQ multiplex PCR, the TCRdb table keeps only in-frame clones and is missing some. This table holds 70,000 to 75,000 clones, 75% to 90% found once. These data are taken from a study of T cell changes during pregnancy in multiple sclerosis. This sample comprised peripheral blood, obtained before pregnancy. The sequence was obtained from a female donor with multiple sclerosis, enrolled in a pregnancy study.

CDR3 DNA: TGTGCCAGCAGTTGGGGACAGCCAAATGAGCAGTTCTTC. Amino acid sequence: CASSWGQPNEQFF. The chain has TRBV6-5 and TRBJ2-1; 7 bases fit TRBD1. The germline V gene has CDR1 MNHEY and CDR2 SVGAGI. This CDR3 comprises 13 residues. Unmatched junction bases numbered 4, after V lost 4 bases and J lost 7 bases.